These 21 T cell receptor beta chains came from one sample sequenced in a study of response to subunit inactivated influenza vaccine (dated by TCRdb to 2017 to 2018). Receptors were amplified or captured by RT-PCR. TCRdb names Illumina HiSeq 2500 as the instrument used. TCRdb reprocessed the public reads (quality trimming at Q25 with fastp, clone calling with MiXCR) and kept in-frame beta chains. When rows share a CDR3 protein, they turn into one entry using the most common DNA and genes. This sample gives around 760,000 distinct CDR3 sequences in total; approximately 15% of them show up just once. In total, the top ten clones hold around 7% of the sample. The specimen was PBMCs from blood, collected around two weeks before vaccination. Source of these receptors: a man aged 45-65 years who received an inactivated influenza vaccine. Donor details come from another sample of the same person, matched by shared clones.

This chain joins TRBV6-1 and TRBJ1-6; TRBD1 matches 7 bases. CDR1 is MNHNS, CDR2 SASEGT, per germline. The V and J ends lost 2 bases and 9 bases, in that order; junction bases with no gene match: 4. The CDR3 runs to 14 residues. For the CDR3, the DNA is TGTGCCAGCAGTGAACGGGACAGATCTTCACCCCTCCACTTT. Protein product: CASSERDRSSPLHF.

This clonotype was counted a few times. The CDR3 spells CASTLHREEGSTEAFF. CDR3 in DNA: TGTGCCAGCACCCTGCACAGGGAAGAGGGGTCCACTGAAGCTTTCTTT. The chain recombines TRBV6-1 with TRBJ1-1, with a weak D call TRBD1 (6 bases). The CDR3 is 16 amino acids. Germline-derived CDR1 and CDR2 are MNHNS and SASEGT. V shed 7 bases and J shed 4 bases, with 22 bases lying between them.

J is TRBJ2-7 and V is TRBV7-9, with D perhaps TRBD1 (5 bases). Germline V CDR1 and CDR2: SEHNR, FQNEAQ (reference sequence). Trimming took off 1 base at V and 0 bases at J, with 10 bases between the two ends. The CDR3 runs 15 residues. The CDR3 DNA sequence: TGTGCCAGCAGCTTAGAGGGGATGCGCTCCTACGAGCAGTACTTC. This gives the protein CASSLEGMRSYEQYF.

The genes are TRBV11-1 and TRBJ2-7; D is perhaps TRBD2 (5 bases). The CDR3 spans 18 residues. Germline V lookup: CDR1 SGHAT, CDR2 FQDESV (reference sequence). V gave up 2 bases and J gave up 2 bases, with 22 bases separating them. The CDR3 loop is CASSLNRGRPYGTYEQYF. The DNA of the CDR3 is TGTGCCAGCAGCTTAAATAGAGGACGTCCTTACGGGACCTACGAGCAGTACTTC.

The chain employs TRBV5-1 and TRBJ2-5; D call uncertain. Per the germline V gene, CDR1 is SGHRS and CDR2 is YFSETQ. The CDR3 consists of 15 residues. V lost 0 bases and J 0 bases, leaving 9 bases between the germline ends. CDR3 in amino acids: CASSLGPSNQETQYF. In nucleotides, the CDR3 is TGCGCCAGCAGCTTGGGTCCTAGTAACCAAGAGACCCAGTACTTC.

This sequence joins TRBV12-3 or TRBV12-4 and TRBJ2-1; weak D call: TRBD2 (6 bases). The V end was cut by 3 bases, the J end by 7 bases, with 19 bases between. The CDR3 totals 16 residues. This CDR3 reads CASSFLGRSGRNEQFF. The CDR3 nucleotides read TGTGCCAGCAGTTTTTTGGGACGGAGCGGGCGGAATGAGCAGTTCTTC.

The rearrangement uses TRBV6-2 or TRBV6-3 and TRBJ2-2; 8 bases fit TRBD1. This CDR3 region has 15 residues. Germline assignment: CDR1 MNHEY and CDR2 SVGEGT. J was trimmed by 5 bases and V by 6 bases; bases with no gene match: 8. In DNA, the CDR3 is TGTGCCAGCAGACTCGACAGGGGATGGACCGGGGAGCTGTTTTTT. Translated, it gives CASRLDRGWTGELFF.

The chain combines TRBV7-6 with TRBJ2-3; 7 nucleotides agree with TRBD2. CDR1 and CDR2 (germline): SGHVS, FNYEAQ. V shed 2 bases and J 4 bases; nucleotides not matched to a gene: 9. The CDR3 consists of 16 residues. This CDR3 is CASSLFLAEGPDTQYF. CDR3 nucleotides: TGTGCCAGCAGCTTATTCCTAGCGGAGGGGCCAGATACGCAGTATTTT. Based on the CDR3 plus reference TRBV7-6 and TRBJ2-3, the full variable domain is GAGVSQSPRYKVTKRGQDVALRCDPISGHVSLYWYRQALGQGPEFLTYFNYEAQQDKSGLPNDRFSAERPEGSISTLTIQRTEQRDSAMYRCASSLFLAEGPDTQYFGPGTRLTVL.

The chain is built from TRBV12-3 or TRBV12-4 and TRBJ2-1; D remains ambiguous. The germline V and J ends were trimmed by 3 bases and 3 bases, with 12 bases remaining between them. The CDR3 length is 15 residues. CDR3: CASSFMGGGYNEQFF. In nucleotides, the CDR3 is TGTGCCAGCAGTTTTATGGGTGGTGGCTACAATGAGCAGTTCTTC.

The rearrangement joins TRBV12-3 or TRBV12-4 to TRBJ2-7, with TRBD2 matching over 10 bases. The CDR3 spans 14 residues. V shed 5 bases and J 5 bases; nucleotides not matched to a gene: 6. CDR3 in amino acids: CASSRPGLANEQYF. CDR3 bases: TGTGCCAGCAGTCGCCCGGGACTAGCGAACGAGCAGTACTTC.

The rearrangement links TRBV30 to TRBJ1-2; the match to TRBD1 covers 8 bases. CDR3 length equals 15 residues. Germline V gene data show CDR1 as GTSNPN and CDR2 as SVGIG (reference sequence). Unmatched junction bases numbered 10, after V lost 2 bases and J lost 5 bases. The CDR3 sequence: CAWSRQLQGGYGYTF. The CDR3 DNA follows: TGTGCCTGGAGTCGCCAACTACAGGGGGGATATGGCTACACCTTC. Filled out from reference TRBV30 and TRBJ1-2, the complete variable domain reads SQTIHQWPATLVQPVGSPLSLECTVEGTSNPNLYWYRQAAGRGLQLLFYSVGIGQISSEVPQNLSASRPQDRQFILSSKKLLLSDSGFYLCAWSRQLQGGYGYTFGSGTRLTVV.

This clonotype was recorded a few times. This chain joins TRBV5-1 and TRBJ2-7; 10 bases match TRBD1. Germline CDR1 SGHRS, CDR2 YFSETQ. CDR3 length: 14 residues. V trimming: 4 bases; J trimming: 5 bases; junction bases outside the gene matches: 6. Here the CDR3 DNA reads TGCGCCAGCAGCCTACGACAGGGGGCGGACGAGCAGTACTTC. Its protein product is CASSLRQGADEQYF.

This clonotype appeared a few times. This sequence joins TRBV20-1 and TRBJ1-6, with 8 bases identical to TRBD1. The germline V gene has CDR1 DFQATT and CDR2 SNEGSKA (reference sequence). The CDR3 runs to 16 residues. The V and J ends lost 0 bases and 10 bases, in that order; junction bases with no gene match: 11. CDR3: CSARDRPGTGGSPLHF. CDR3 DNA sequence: TGCAGTGCTAGAGATCGGCCCGGGACAGGAGGGTCACCCCTCCACTTT.

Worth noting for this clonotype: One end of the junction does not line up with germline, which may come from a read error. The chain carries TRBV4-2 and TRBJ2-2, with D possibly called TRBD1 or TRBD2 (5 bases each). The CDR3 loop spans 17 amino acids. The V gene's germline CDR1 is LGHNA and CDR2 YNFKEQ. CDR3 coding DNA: TGTGCCATCAGCCCGGGGCCCGCCGCCGCGAACACCGGGGAGCTGTTTTTT. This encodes CAISPGPAAANTGELFF.

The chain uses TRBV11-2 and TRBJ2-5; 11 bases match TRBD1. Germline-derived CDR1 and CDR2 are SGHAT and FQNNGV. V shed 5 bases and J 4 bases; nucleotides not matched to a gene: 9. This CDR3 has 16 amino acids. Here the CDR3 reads CASSPSGGQGVETQYF. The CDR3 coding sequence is TGTGCCAGCAGCCCGTCAGGGGGACAGGGGGTAGAGACCCAGTACTTC.

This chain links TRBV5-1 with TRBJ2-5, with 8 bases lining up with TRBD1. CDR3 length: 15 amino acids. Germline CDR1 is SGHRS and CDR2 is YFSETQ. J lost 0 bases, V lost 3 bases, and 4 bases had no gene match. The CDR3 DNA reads TGCGCCAGCAGCTCCGGGACAGGCCACCAAGAGACCCAGTACTTC. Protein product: CASSSGTGHQETQYF.

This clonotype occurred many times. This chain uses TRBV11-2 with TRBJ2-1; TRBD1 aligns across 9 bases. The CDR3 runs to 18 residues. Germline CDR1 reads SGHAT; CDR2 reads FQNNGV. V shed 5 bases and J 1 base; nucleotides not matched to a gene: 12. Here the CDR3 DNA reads TGTGCCAGCAGCATATACAACAGGGGGCGCAGGTCCTACAATGAGCAGTTCTTC. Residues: CASSIYNRGRRSYNEQFF.

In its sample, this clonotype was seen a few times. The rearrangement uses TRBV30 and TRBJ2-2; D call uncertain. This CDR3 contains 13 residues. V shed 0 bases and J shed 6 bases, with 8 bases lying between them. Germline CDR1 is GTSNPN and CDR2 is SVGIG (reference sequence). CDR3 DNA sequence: TGTGCCTGGAGTGTACGATTGGCCGGGGAGCTGTTTTTT. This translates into CAWSVRLAGELFF.

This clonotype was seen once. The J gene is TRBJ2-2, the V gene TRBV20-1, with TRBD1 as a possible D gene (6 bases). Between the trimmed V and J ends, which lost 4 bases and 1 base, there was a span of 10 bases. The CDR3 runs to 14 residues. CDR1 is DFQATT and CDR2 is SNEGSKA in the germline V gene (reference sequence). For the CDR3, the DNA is TGCAGTGCTAAACCGGGACAGAACACCGGGGAGCTGTTTTTT. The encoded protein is CSAKPGQNTGELFF.

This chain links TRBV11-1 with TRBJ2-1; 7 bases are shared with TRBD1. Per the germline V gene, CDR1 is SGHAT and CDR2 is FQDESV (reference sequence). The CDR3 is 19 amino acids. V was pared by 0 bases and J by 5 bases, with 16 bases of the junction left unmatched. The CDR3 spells CASSLARFLSGTVNNEQFF. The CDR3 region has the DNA TGTGCCAGCAGCTTAGCGCGATTCTTATCCGGGACAGTTAACAATGAGCAGTTCTTC.

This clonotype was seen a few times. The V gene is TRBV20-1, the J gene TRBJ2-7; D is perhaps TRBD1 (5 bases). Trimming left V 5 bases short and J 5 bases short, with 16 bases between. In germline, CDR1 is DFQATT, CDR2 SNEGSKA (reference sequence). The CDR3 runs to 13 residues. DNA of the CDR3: TGCAGTGCTCCAAGGGGCAGACAAGACGAGCAGTACTTC. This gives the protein CSAPRGRQDEQYF.